Presented here are 2 T cell receptor beta chains from one specimen sequenced in a study of cytomegalovirus exposure and HLA in healthy donors. In the PCR, 60 Vbeta and 13 Jbeta primers were used. The method was immunoSEQ multiplex PCR; TCRdb's version includes in-frame clones alone and lacks a portion of them. The table includes 150,000 or so clones, around 83% detected once. Sequenced sample: PBMCs. All receptors derive from a man between 50 and 59 years old in good health and CMV-seropositive.

CDR3 amino acids: CASSSGQGITEAFF. The CDR3, as DNA: TGTGCCAGCAGCTCGGGACAGGGGATCACTGAAGCTTTCTTT. The J gene is TRBJ1-1, the V gene TRBV11-2, with 10 nucleotides matching TRBD1. CDR3 length: 14 amino acids. Germline V gene data show CDR1 as SGHAT and CDR2 as FQNNGV. The J segment lost 4 bases and the V segment lost 4 bases, leaving 3 bases of the junction unmatched.

The chain is built from TRBV30 and TRBJ1-4; the D gene is possibly TRBD1 (5 bases). Germline loops: CDR1 GTSNPN, CDR2 SVGIG (reference sequence). The CDR3 spans 17 residues. Trimming stripped 0 bases from V and 5 bases from J, with 19 bases between. The chain's CDR3 is CAWSVKWSGRLNEKLFF. The DNA for the CDR3 is TGTGCCTGGAGTGTAAAGTGGTCAGGGAGGTTAAATGAAAAACTGTTTTTT.